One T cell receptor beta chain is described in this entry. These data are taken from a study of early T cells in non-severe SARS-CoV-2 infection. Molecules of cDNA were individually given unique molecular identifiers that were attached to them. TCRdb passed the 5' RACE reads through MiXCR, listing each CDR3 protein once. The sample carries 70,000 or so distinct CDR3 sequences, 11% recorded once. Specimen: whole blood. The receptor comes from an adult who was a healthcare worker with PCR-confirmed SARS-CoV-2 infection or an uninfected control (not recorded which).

CDR3 loop: CSASWGEYEQYF. CDR3 coding DNA: TGCAGTGCTAGCTGGGGAGAATACGAGCAGTACTTC. This chain uses TRBV20-1 with TRBJ2-7, with a weak D call TRBD2 (5 bases). Per the germline V gene, CDR1 is DFQATT and CDR2 is SNEGSKA (reference sequence). The CDR3 has 12 residues. Deletions cut 3 bases from V and 4 bases from J, with 10 bases between.